This T cell receptor (beta chain) was captured by sequencing in a study of blood T cell repertoires in COVID-19. As for the study in general: The study drew acute and convalescent COVID-19 samples from the United States, Italy and Spain. The analysed material was cDNA or gDNA that came from T cells, B-cell-depleted T cells, or PBMCs.

The authors' processing: Amplification from reference gene primers served as the basis for estimated nucleated cell counts. Sequencing was performed with immunoSEQ multiplex PCR; in TCRdb, only in-frame clones are kept and a portion is missing. V and J calls and clone size come straight from that table; D and trimming were deduced from the DNA. The data contain tens of thousands of clones, 84% of them singletons. In Seattle, patients joined the study during active infection and were tracked longitudinally. The CDR3 extends over 13 amino acids. Between the trimmed V and J ends, which lost 4 bases and 0 bases, there was a span of 7 bases. Germline CDR1 is SGHRS and CDR2 is YFSETQ.

The sequence was collected from a man aged 55 to 70 with COVID-19, enrolled during active disease. Sequencing was carried out using peripheral blood. V gene TRBV5-1 combines with J gene TRBJ1-1; D is ambiguous. The CDR3 region has the DNA TGCGCCAGCAGCACGACACTGAACACTGAAGCTTTCTTT. This gives the protein CASSTTLNTEAFF.